This entry lists 14 T cell receptor beta chains sequenced from one sample in a study of blood T cell repertoires in COVID-19. Clones were sequenced by immunoSEQ multiplex PCR, and TCRdb holds only the in-frame ones, with some missing. The table records more than 120,000 clones, approximately 86% of them present only once. Specimen: peripheral blood. Receptor source: a woman aged 45-59 years with acute or convalescent COVID-19.

This chain uses TRBV29-1 with TRBJ2-7; 13 nucleotides agree with TRBD2. V trimming: 2 bases; J trimming: 4 bases; junction bases outside the gene matches: 5. This CDR3 spans 15 amino acids. Germline V gives CDR1 SQVTM, CDR2 ANQGSEA. In nucleotides, the CDR3 is TGCAGCGTTGAATCAGGACTAGCGGGGGTGTACGAGCAGTACTTC. Amino acids: CSVESGLAGVYEQYF.

This clone has only one observation. This chain uses TRBV6-5 with TRBJ1-3; no firm D call. The CDR3 consists of 15 residues. V was clipped by 6 bases and J by 2 bases, with 14 bases between them. Germline V CDR1 and CDR2: MNHEY, SVGAGI. CDR3 DNA sequence: TGTGCCAGCAGACCGTTGGAGAGGACTGGAAACACCATATATTTT. Its protein is CASRPLERTGNTIYF.

This chain uses TRBV19 with TRBJ2-5; D gene uncertain. The CDR3 covers 13 residues. V lost 6 bases and J lost 5, with 13 bases in between. Germline CDR1 reads LNHDA; CDR2 reads SQIVND (reference sequence). DNA of the CDR3: TGTGCCAGTAGCGCCACTAATAGGGAGACCCAGTACTTC. Encoded protein: CASSATNRETQYF.

This clone was observed a handful of times. The rearrangement joins TRBV4-1 to TRBJ2-7; a possible D gene is TRBD1 (5 bases). The CDR3 runs 15 residues. Trimming shortened V by 1 base and J by 2 bases, and 12 bases separated the two germline ends. CDR1 MGHRA and CDR2 YSYEKL come from the germline V gene. CDR3 protein: CASSQAQGHTYEQYF. The CDR3 coding sequence is TGCGCCAGCAGCCAAGCCCAGGGCCATACCTACGAGCAGTACTTC.

The chain combines TRBV9 with TRBJ1-2; D remains ambiguous. Looked up from germline, CDR1 is SGDLS and CDR2 is YYNGEE. The V end was cut by 0 bases, the J end by 8 bases, with 11 bases between. The CDR3 is 13 amino acids. CDR3 coding DNA: TGTGCCAGCAGCGTAGCTTCGGGTTACGGCTACACCTTC. This codes for CASSVASGYGYTF. The complete variable domain, with remaining parts taken from reference TRBV9 and TRBJ1-2, reads DSGVTQTPKHLITATGQRVTLRCSPRSGDLSVYWYQQSLDQGLQFLIQYYNGEERAKGNILERFSAQQFPDLHSELNLSSLELGDSALYFCASSVASGYGYTFGSGTRLTVV.

The gene calls are TRBV11-1 and TRBJ2-6, with D unresolved. The CDR3 covers 15 residues. Between the trimmed V and J ends, which lost 3 bases and 1 base, there was a span of 7 bases. Germline assignment: CDR1 SGHAT and CDR2 FQDESV (reference sequence). The CDR3 loop reads CASSFLDSGANVLTF. The CDR3 nucleotides read TGTGCCAGCAGCTTCCTAGATTCTGGGGCCAACGTCCTGACTTTC.

The gene calls are TRBV6-4 and TRBJ1-6; tentatively, D is TRBD1 (6 bases). This CDR3 has 13 residues. V dropped 5 bases and J dropped 7 bases, with 9 bases sitting between them. Germline-derived CDR1 and CDR2 are MRHNA and SNTAGT. CDR3: CASSPQGNSPLHF. CDR3 bases: TGTGCCAGCAGTCCTCAGGGGAATTCACCCCTCCACTTT.

This chain links TRBV21-1 with TRBJ1-4; no check of the table's D call, TRBD1, against the DNA was made. TRBV21-1 is a listed pseudogene. This CDR3 is built from 14 residues. The CDR3 reads CASSKGQSNEKLFF. CDR3 bases: TGTGCCAGCAGCAAGGGGCAGTCTAATGAAAAACTGTTTTTT.

This rearrangement joins TRBV11-2 to TRBJ1-4; 12 bases line up with TRBD1. The V segment lost 5 bases and the J segment 3 bases; nucleotides outside the gene matches: 4. CDR1 is SGHAT and CDR2 is FQNNGV in the germline V gene. The CDR3 loop spans 16 amino acids. Written as DNA, the CDR3 is TGTGCCAGCAGCCCGGGACAGGGGGCGCCTAATGAAAAACTGTTTTTT. Translated: CASSPGQGAPNEKLFF.

V usage is TRBV7-9 and J usage is TRBJ1-2; the D gene is possibly TRBD1 (6 bases). V lost 5 bases and J 7 bases, leaving 14 bases between the germline ends. The CDR3 runs to 13 residues. Germline assignment: CDR1 SEHNR and CDR2 FQNEAQ (reference sequence). The CDR3 region is CASSPAGAFGYTF. CDR3 nucleotide sequence: TGTGCCAGCAGCCCCGCGGGGGCGTTTGGCTACACCTTC.

The chain has TRBV11-3 and TRBJ2-2, with D uncertain. CDR3 length equals 14 residues. V gave up 0 bases and J gave up 6 bases, with 8 bases separating them. In germline, CDR1 is SGHNT, CDR2 YENEEA. The CDR3 is CASSLEYSSGELFF. The CDR3 region has the DNA TGTGCCAGCAGCTTAGAATACAGCTCCGGGGAGCTGTTTTTT.

The chain joins TRBV15 to TRBJ2-1, with TRBD2 matching over 13 bases. The germline V gene has CDR1 LNHNV and CDR2 YYDKDF (reference sequence). The CDR3 is 17 amino acids. After removal of 1 base from V and 9 bases from J, the junction contained 9 bases not matched to a gene. This chain's CDR3 is CATSRGPGTSGNPEQFF. The CDR3 DNA reads as TGTGCCACCAGCAGAGGCCCCGGGACTAGCGGGAATCCTGAGCAGTTCTTC. The full variable domain, in which reference TRBV15 and TRBJ2-1 provide the parts outside the CDR3, is DAMVIQNPRYQVTQFGKPVTLSCSQTLNHNVMYWYQQKSSQAPKLLFHYYDKDFNNEADTPDNFQSRRPNTSFCFLDIRSPGLGDTAMYLCATSRGPGTSGNPEQFFGPGTRLTVL.

CDR3 loop: CASSQEGTSGSWDTGELFF. CDR3 DNA sequence: TGTGCCAGCAGCCAAGAAGGGACTAGCGGGAGTTGGGACACCGGGGAGCTGTTTTTT. The V call is TRBV3-1 (or the pseudogene TRBV3-2), the J call TRBJ2-2, with 14 bases identical to TRBD2. CDR1 and CDR2 (germline): LGHDT, YNNKEL (reference sequence). After removal of 0 bases from V and 3 bases from J, the junction contained 6 bases not matched to a gene. This CDR3 region has 19 residues.

The V call is TRBV9, the J call TRBJ2-1, with 7 bases lining up with TRBD2. This CDR3 contains 15 residues. Trimming at V came to 5 bases and at J to 5 bases, leaving 10 bases not matched to a gene. The germline gives CDR1 SGDLS, CDR2 YYNGEE. CDR3 sequence: CASSQSSGQNNEQFF. CDR3 in DNA: TGTGCCAGCAGTCAATCTAGCGGCCAAAACAATGAGCAGTTCTTC.